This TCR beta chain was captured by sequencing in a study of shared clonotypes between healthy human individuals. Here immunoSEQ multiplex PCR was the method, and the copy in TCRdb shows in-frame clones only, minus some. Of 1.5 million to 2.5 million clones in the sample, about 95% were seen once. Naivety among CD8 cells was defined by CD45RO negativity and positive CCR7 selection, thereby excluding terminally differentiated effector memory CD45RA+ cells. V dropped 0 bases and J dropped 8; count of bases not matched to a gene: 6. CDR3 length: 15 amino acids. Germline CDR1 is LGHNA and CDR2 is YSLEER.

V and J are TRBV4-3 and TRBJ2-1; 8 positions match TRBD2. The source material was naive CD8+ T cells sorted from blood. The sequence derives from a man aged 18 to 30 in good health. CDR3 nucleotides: TGCGCCAGCAGCCAAGAGTGGCTAGCGGGCCATGAGCAGTTCTTC. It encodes CASSQEWLAGHEQFF.